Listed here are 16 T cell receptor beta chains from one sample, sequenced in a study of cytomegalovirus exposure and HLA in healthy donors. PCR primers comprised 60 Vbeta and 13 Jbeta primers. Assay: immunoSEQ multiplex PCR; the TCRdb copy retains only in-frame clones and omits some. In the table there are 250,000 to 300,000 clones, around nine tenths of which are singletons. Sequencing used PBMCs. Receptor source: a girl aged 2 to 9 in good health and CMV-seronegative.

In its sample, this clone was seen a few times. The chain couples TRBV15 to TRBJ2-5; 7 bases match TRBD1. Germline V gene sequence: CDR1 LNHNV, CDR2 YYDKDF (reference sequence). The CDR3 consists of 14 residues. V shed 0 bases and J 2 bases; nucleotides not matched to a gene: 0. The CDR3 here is CATSREGQQETQYF. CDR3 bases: TGTGCCACCAGCAGAGAGGGACAGCAAGAGACCCAGTACTTC.

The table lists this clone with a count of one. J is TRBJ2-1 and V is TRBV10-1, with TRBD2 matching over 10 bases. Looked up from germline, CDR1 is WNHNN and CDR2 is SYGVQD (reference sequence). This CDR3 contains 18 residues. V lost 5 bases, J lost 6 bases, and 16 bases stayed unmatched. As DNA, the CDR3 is TGCGCCAGCAGTAATCTGACAAAAGCGGGAGGGCCGCTCAATGAGCAGTTCTTC. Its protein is CASSNLTKAGGPLNEQFF.

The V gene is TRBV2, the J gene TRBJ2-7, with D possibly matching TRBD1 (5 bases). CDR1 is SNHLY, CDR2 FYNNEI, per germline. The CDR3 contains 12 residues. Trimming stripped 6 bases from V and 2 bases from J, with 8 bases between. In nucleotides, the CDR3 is TGTGCCAGCAGGGGGCAGGCCTACGAGCAGTACTTC. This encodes CASRGQAYEQYF.

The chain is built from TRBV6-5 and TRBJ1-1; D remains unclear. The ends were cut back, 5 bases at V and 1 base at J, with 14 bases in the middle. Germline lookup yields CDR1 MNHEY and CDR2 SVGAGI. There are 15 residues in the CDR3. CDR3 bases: TGTGCCAGCAGTAAAACCAGGACTGGGAACACTGAAGCTTTCTTT. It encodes CASSKTRTGNTEAFF.

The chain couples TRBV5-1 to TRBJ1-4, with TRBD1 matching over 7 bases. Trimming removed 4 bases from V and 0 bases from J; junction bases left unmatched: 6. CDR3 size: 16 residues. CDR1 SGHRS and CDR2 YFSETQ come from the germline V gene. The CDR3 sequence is CASSPTGSPTNEKLFF. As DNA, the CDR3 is TGCGCCAGCAGCCCGACAGGGTCTCCAACTAATGAAAAACTGTTTTTT.

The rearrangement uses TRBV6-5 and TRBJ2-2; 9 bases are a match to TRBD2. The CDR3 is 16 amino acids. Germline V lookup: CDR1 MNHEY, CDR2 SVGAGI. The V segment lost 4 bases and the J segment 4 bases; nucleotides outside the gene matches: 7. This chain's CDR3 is CASSSRAGGPTGELFF. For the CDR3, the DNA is TGTGCCAGCAGTTCCAGAGCGGGAGGTCCCACCGGGGAGCTGTTTTTT.

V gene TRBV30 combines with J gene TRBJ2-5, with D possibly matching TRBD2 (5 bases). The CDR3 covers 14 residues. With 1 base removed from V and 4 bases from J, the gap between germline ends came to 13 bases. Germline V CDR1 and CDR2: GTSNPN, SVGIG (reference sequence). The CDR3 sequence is CAWSDPPGSETQYF. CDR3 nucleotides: TGTGCCTGGAGTGACCCGCCGGGATCAGAGACCCAGTACTTC.

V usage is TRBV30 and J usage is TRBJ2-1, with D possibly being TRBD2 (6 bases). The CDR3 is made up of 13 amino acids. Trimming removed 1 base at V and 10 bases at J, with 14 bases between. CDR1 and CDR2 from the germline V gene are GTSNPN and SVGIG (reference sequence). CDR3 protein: CAWSAGLSLEQFF. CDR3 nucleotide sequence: TGTGCCTGGAGTGCGGGACTGAGTTTAGAGCAGTTCTTC.

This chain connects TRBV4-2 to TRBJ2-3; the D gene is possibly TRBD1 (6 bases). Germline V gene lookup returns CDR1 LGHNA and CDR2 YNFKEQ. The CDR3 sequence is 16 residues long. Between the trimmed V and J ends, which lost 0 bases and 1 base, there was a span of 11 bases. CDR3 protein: CASSQDLGGGTDTQYF. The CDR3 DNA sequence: TGTGCCAGCAGCCAAGATCTAGGGGGAGGCACAGATACGCAGTATTTT.

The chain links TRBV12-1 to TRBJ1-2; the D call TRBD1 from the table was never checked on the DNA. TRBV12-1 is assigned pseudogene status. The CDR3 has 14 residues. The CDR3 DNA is TGTGCCAGCAGCTCCGCAGGGTGTGCCTATGGCTACACCTTC. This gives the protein CASSSAGCAYGYTF.

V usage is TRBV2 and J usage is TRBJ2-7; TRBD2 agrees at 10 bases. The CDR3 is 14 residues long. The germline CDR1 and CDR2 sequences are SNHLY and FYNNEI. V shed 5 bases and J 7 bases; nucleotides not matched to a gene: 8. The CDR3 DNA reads TGTGCCAGCAGTACTAGCGGGGCCAGGGGGGAGCAGTACTTC. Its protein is CASSTSGARGEQYF. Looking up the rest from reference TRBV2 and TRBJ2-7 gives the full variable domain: EPEVTQTPSHQVTQMGQEVILRCVPISNHLYFYWYRQILGQKVEFLVSFYNNEISEKSEIFDDQFSVERPDGSNFTLKIRSTKLEDSAMYFCASSTSGARGEQYFGPGTRLTVT.

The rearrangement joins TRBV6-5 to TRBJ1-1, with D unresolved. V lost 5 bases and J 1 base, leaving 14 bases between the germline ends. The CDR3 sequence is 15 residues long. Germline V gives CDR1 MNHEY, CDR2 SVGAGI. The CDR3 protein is CASSRKFSGNTEAFF. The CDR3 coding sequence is TGTGCCAGCAGTAGAAAATTTTCAGGGAACACTGAAGCTTTCTTT.

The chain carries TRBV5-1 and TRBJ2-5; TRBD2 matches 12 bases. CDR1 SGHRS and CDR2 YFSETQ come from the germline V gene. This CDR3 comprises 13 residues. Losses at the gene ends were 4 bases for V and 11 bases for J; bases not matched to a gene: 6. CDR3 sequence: CASSGLAGSEQYF. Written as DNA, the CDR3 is TGCGCCAGCAGCGGACTAGCGGGGAGTGAGCAGTACTTC.

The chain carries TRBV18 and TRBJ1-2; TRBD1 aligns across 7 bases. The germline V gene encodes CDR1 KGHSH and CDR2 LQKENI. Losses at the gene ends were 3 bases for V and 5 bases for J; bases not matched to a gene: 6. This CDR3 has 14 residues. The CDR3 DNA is TGTGCCAGCTCACCCGGGACAGACCTTTATGGCTACACCTTC. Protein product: CASSPGTDLYGYTF.

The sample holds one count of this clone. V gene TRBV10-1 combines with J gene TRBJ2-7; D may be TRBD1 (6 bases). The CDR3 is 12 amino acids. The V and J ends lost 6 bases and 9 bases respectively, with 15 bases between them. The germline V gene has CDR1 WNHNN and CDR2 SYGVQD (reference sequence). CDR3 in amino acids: CASSRDNLWQYF. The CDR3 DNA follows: TGCGCCAGCAGCCGGGACAACTTGTGGCAGTACTTC.

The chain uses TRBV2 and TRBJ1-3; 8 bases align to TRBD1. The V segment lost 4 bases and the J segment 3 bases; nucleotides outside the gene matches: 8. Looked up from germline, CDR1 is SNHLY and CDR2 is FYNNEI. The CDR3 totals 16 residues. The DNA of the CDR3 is TGTGCCAGCAGTGTTCAGGGGGCCCACCTTGGAAACACCATATATTTT. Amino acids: CASSVQGAHLGNTIYF.